Presented here are 13 T cell receptor beta chains from one specimen sequenced in a study of T cell repertoires in cytomegalovirus infection. TCRdb redid the calling of the reads with MiXCR, one entry per CDR3 protein. The table records approximately 750,000 distinct CDR3 sequences, 35% of them present only once. Sample: PBMCs. The source of these receptors is a human donor in good health (CMV status not recorded). Some clones in this sample may be carry-over from other donors' samples.

V gene TRBV6-1 combines with J gene TRBJ2-3, with TRBD2 matching over 8 bases. Germline lookup yields CDR1 MNHNS and CDR2 SASEGT. CDR3 size: 14 residues. With 10 bases clipped from V and 1 base from J, the junction kept 7 bases outside the gene matches. Written as DNA, the CDR3 is TGTGCCACAGTAGGAGCGGGGGGCACAGATACGCAGTATTTT. Protein: CATVGAGGTDTQYF.

The CDR3 here is CASSERGTGETYQPQHF. CDR3 in DNA: TGTGCCAGCAGTGAAAGGGGGACAGGGGAAACGTATCAGCCCCAGCATTTT. The V gene is TRBV28, the J gene TRBJ1-5; TRBD1 matches at 10 bases. CDR1 is MDHEN, CDR2 SYDVKM, per germline. J was trimmed by 5 bases and V by 5 bases; bases with no gene match: 12. CDR3 length equals 17 residues.

This clonotype came up a few times. The chain links TRBV5-6 to TRBJ1-3; D is ambiguous. CDR3 length: 12 residues. Germline-derived CDR1 and CDR2 are SGHDT and YYEEEE. Trimming removed 6 bases from V and 4 bases from J, with 8 bases in between. The CDR3 here is CASKFRGNTIYF. The CDR3 region has the DNA TGTGCCAGCAAGTTTCGGGGAAACACCATATATTTT.

The rearrangement joins TRBV5-6 to TRBJ1-1, with D maybe TRBD1 (5 bases). The germline V gene has CDR1 SGHDT and CDR2 YYEEEE. The CDR3 is 14 amino acids. Trimming shortened V by 1 base and J by 6 bases, and 13 bases separated the two germline ends. CDR3 nucleotides: TGTGCCAGCAGCTTGCTGGGGCTGTCCCCTGAAGCTTTCTTT. It is translated as CASSLLGLSPEAFF.

This clonotype was counted many times. The chain carries TRBV6-1 and TRBJ1-5, with a weak D call TRBD1 (5 bases). Trimming removed 1 base from V and 2 bases from J, with 12 bases in between. Per germline, CDR1 MNHNS and CDR2 SASEGT. The CDR3 is made up of 16 amino acids. The CDR3 loop is CASSEEEGHGNQPQHF. The CDR3 nucleotides read TGTGCCAGCAGTGAAGAGGAGGGGCATGGCAATCAGCCCCAGCATTTT.

The rearrangement links TRBV18 to TRBJ1-1; no firm D call. Trimming took 5 bases from V and 12 from J, leaving 16 bases between them. CDR1 is KGHSH and CDR2 is LQKENI in the germline V gene. CDR3 length equals 12 residues. The CDR3 sequence is CASSSPKAIPFF. Here the CDR3 DNA reads TGTGCCAGCTCATCGCCTAAGGCTATCCCTTTCTTT.

This clonotype has more than one count but fewer than ten. The chain recombines TRBV4-1 with TRBJ2-5; 7 bases align to TRBD2. After removal of 3 bases from V and 5 bases from J, the junction contained 6 bases not matched to a gene. Germline assignment: CDR1 MGHRA and CDR2 YSYEKL. This CDR3 comprises 14 residues. CDR3 residues: CASSQGLPGETQYF. In DNA, the CDR3 is TGCGCCAGCAGCCAGGGACTACCCGGTGAGACCCAGTACTTC.

V gene TRBV19 combines with J gene TRBJ1-5; 9 bases match TRBD1. The CDR3 has 17 amino acids. Germline loops: CDR1 LNHDA, CDR2 SQIVND (reference sequence). The J segment lost 6 bases and the V segment lost 7 bases, leaving 16 bases of the junction unmatched. The CDR3: CASKGGQGLTGRQPQHF. The CDR3 nucleotides are TGTGCCAGTAAGGGAGGACAGGGGCTGACAGGTCGTCAGCCCCAGCATTTT. The whole variable domain, remainder taken from reference TRBV19 and TRBJ1-5, is DGGITQSPKYLFRKEGQNVTLSCEQNLNHDAMYWYRQDPGQGLRLIYYSQIVNDFQKGDIAEGYSVSREKKESFPLTVTSAQKNPTAFYLCASKGGQGLTGRQPQHFGDGTRLSIL.

This clonotype was observed many times. V gene TRBV7-6 combines with J gene TRBJ2-7, with D hard to call. V gave up 0 bases and J gave up 6 bases, with 9 bases separating them. This CDR3 is 13 amino acids long. Per germline, CDR1 SGHVS and CDR2 FNYEAQ. The CDR3 DNA reads as TGTGCCAGCAGCTTAGCGATTGGAGTCGAGCAGTACTTC. The encoded protein is CASSLAIGVEQYF. Filled out from reference TRBV7-6 and TRBJ2-7, the complete variable domain reads GAGVSQSPRYKVTKRGQDVALRCDPISGHVSLYWYRQALGQGPEFLTYFNYEAQQDKSGLPNDRFSAERPEGSISTLTIQRTEQRDSAMYRCASSLAIGVEQYFGPGTRLTVT.

This chain joins TRBV28 and TRBJ2-7, with D possibly matching TRBD2 (6 bases). The CDR3 length is 15 residues. Trimming cost V 5 bases and J 4 bases, with 18 bases left between them. Germline CDR1 MDHEN, CDR2 SYDVKM. The CDR3 reads CASSQPGEKIYEQYF. CDR3 DNA sequence: TGTGCCAGCAGTCAGCCGGGAGAGAAAATTTACGAGCAGTACTTC.

V gene TRBV28 combines with J gene TRBJ2-3, with 11 bases that match TRBD1. The V and J ends lost 4 bases and 5 bases, in that order; junction bases with no gene match: 11. This CDR3 is built from 17 residues. CDR1 MDHEN and CDR2 SYDVKM come from the germline V gene. The CDR3 region has the DNA TGTGCCAGCAGTTCCGCTGGACGGACAGGGGGCGAAGATACGCAGTATTTT. Amino acids: CASSSAGRTGGEDTQYF.

The CDR3 DNA is TGTGCCAGCAGTCCAGAGACAGGGCACACAGATACGCAGTATTTT. Amino acid sequence: CASSPETGHTDTQYF. This sequence joins TRBV12-3 or TRBV12-4 and TRBJ2-3, with 7 bases that match TRBD1. V was pared by 5 bases and J by 2 bases, with 7 bases of the junction left unmatched. This CDR3 has 15 residues.

The chain carries TRBV9 and TRBJ2-3; D not resolved. CDR3 size: 16 residues. Germline V CDR1 and CDR2: SGDLS, YYNGEE. Trimming took off 4 bases at V and 1 base at J, with 16 bases between the two ends. CDR3 sequence (DNA): TGTGCCAGCAGCTCCACCCCGGTCCCGGGCACAGATACGCAGTATTTT. This sequence encodes CASSSTPVPGTDTQYF.